The next 22 T cell receptor beta chains were all read from a single sample in a study of blood T cell repertoires in COVID-19. Data came from immunoSEQ multiplex PCR; TCRdb stores just in-frame clones and leaves some out. The sample has about 160,000 clones, approximately 88% seen once. Sequencing input: peripheral blood. The source is a man aged 55 to 70 with acute or convalescent COVID-19.

The chain links TRBV24-1 to TRBJ2-2; D gene ambiguous. Germline-derived CDR1 and CDR2 are KGHDR and SFDVKD. The CDR3 extends over 13 amino acids. V shed 4 bases and J shed 3 bases, with 5 bases lying between them. The CDR3 is CATSETYTGELFF. In nucleotides, the CDR3 is TGTGCCACCAGTGAAACATACACCGGGGAGCTGTTTTTT.

This clone was seen only a few times. The chain has TRBV7-2 and TRBJ1-3; tentatively, D is TRBD1 (5 bases). In germline, CDR1 is SGHTA, CDR2 FQGNSA. This CDR3 region has 13 residues. Between the trimmed V and J ends, which lost 8 bases and 3 bases, there was a span of 11 bases. CDR3 loop: CASGRGRGNTIYF. The CDR3, as DNA: TGTGCCAGCGGGCGGGGACGTGGAAACACCATATATTTT.

This clone has only one observation. The chain links TRBV6-5 to TRBJ2-7; D may be TRBD2 (5 bases). V was cut by 8 bases and J by 6 bases, with 23 bases left in between. This CDR3 spans 15 amino acids. Germline CDR1 MNHEY, CDR2 SVGAGI. Written as DNA, the CDR3 is TGTGCCAGCCGTACTGCCGGAGGTGTTGTCGCCGAGCAGTACTTC. Protein sequence: CASRTAGGVVAEQYF.

The rearrangement links TRBV19 to TRBJ2-5, with 11 bases lining up with TRBD1. V trimming: 5 bases; J trimming: 1 base; junction bases outside the gene matches: 6. This CDR3 contains 16 residues. Germline V gene lookup returns CDR1 LNHDA and CDR2 SQIVND (reference sequence). CDR3 sequence reads: CASSWGTGGIQETQYF. The DNA of the CDR3 is TGTGCCAGTAGTTGGGGGACAGGGGGGATCCAAGAGACCCAGTACTTC.

This clone was seen once. The V call is TRBV21-1, the J call TRBJ2-5; the listed D gene, TRBD1, was not tested against the DNA. TRBV21-1 is classified as a pseudogene. The CDR3 is made up of 13 amino acids. The CDR3 loop is CASSIGQRETQYF. As DNA, the CDR3 is TGTGCCAGCAGCATTGGACAGAGGGAGACCCAGTACTTC.

The CDR3 here is CASRLRDSRTYNSPLHF. In nucleotides, the CDR3 is TGTGCCAGCAGGTTACGGGACAGCCGAACCTATAATTCACCCCTCCACTTT. V is TRBV2 and J is TRBJ1-6, with 7 nucleotides matching TRBD1. The CDR3 contains 17 residues. Looked up from germline, CDR1 is SNHLY and CDR2 is FYNNEI. V lost 6 bases to trimming and J lost 2 bases; unmatched junction nucleotides: 10.

The J gene is TRBJ1-2, the V gene TRBV7-3; D call uncertain. The CDR3 loop spans 17 amino acids. V gave up 5 bases and J gave up 0 bases, with 19 bases separating them. Germline lookup yields CDR1 SGHTA and CDR2 FQGTGA. CDR3 nucleotides: TGTGCCAGCAGCCCGGGTGGCGGAGCCTCGGCTAACTATGGCTACACCTTC. As protein: CASSPGGGASANYGYTF.

This clone has only a few counts. The chain carries TRBV4-3 and TRBJ2-7; 13 bases match TRBD2. This CDR3 has 15 amino acids. The trim removed 4 bases at V and 4 bases at J, leaving 4 bases unmatched. Germline values: CDR1 LGHNA, CDR2 YSLEER. The CDR3 here is CASSPGTSGDYEQYF. CDR3 nucleotide sequence: TGCGCCAGCAGCCCCGGGACTAGCGGGGATTACGAGCAGTACTTC.

V is TRBV7-9 and J is TRBJ2-5, with D perhaps TRBD2 (6 bases). Germline loops: CDR1 SEHNR, CDR2 FQNEAQ (reference sequence). The CDR3 extends over 13 amino acids. V lost 5 bases and J 3 bases, leaving 10 bases between the germline ends. This chain's CDR3 is CASSLWGEETQYF. The DNA of the CDR3 is TGTGCCAGCAGCCTTTGGGGGGAAGAGACCCAGTACTTC.

The chain employs TRBV15 and TRBJ1-5; D gene uncertain. The CDR3 has 15 residues. Trimming cost V 0 bases and J 0 bases, with 6 bases left between them. Per germline, CDR1 LNHNV and CDR2 YYDKDF (reference sequence). The CDR3 reads CATSRDRDSNQPQHF. The CDR3 coding sequence is TGTGCCACCAGCAGAGATCGGGATAGCAATCAGCCCCAGCATTTT.

The V call is TRBV3-1 (or the pseudogene TRBV3-2), the J call TRBJ2-3, with D hard to call. V shed 2 bases and J shed 4 bases, with 10 bases lying between them. Germline V gene sequence: CDR1 LGHDT, CDR2 YNNKEL (reference sequence). This CDR3 comprises 14 residues. The CDR3 DNA reads as TGTGCCAGCAGCCAAAGAATCGGTGCAGATACGCAGTATTTT. Amino acids: CASSQRIGADTQYF.

The chain joins TRBV5-1 to TRBJ1-1; 9 bases are shared with TRBD1. CDR1 is SGHRS, CDR2 YFSETQ, per germline. V gave up 2 bases and J gave up 4 bases; unmatched junction bases: 12. CDR3 length equals 17 residues. CDR3 residues: CASSFGTGRRASTEAFF. DNA for the CDR3: TGCGCCAGCAGCTTCGGGACAGGGAGAAGAGCGAGCACTGAAGCTTTCTTT.

The chain has TRBV7-2 and TRBJ1-2; tentatively, D is TRBD1 (5 bases). This CDR3 comprises 14 residues. CDR1 and CDR2 (germline): SGHTA, FQGNSA. The ends were cut back, 5 bases at V and 8 bases at J, with 18 bases in the middle. This CDR3 is CASSPDSLAKGYTF. In DNA, the CDR3 is TGTGCCAGCAGCCCTGACAGCCTGGCTAAGGGCTACACCTTC.

The chain is built from TRBV11-2 and TRBJ1-2, with D possibly being TRBD1 (6 bases). The germline gives CDR1 SGHAT, CDR2 FQNNGV. The CDR3 is made up of 14 amino acids. V lost 5 bases, J lost 4 bases, and 14 bases lay in between. CDR3 region: CASSPSGELYGYTF. As DNA, the CDR3 is TGTGCCAGCAGCCCTTCAGGGGAACTCTATGGCTACACCTTC.

This sequence joins TRBV12-3 or TRBV12-4 and TRBJ1-1, with D possibly being TRBD1 (5 bases). Trimming removed 6 bases at V and 8 bases at J, with 13 bases between. The CDR3 sequence is 12 residues long. CDR3 coding DNA: TGTGCCAGCAGGTCCACAGGAGGGGAAGCTTTCTTT. It encodes CASRSTGGEAFF.

The chain couples TRBV27 to TRBJ1-2, with D possibly matching TRBD1 (6 bases). CDR3 size: 14 residues. The germline V gene has CDR1 MNHEY and CDR2 SMNVEV (reference sequence). V dropped 5 bases and J dropped 6 bases, with 16 bases sitting between them. In nucleotides, the CDR3 is TGTGCCAGCAGTCCGACCACAGGGCGAGATGGCTACACCTTC. Translating gives CASSPTTGRDGYTF.

This chain connects TRBV3-1 (or the pseudogene TRBV3-2) to TRBJ2-7; 8 bases map to TRBD2. V was clipped by 0 bases and J by 2 bases; unmatched bases: 9. This CDR3 spans 17 amino acids. CDR1 LGHDT and CDR2 YNNKEL come from the germline V gene (reference sequence). The CDR3, as DNA: TGTGCCAGCAGCCAAGACCCAGGGACTAGGCAAACCTACGAGCAGTACTTC. Its translation is CASSQDPGTRQTYEQYF.

This chain joins TRBV4-1 and TRBJ2-2; D gene ambiguous. Germline V gene data show CDR1 as MGHRA and CDR2 as YSYEKL. V lost 8 bases and J 1 base, leaving 14 bases between the germline ends. The CDR3 covers 15 residues. As DNA, the CDR3 is TGCGCCAGCGCCCAAACTTTCAAGAACACCGGGGAGCTGTTTTTT. As protein: CASAQTFKNTGELFF.

The gene calls are TRBV5-1 and TRBJ2-7; 8 positions agree with TRBD1. Germline V lookup: CDR1 SGHRS, CDR2 YFSETQ. This CDR3 region has 15 residues. V shed 3 bases, J shed 2 bases, and the junction held 7 bases outside the gene matches. The CDR3 is CASSSRGTGPYEQYF. CDR3 DNA: TGCGCCAGCAGCTCCCGGGGGACAGGTCCCTACGAGCAGTACTTC.

About this clone: In the same sample, other DNA sequences code for this CDR3. The J gene is TRBJ1-1, the V gene TRBV7-8; D is unresolved. V dropped 1 base and J dropped 1 base, with 7 bases sitting between them. Germline V lookup: CDR1 SGHVS, CDR2 FQNEAQ. The CDR3 contains 14 residues. CDR3 amino acids: CASSLVGRNTEAFF. CDR3 DNA sequence: TGTGCCAGCAGCTTAGTAGGGAGGAACACTGAAGCTTTCTTT.

The rearrangement joins TRBV7-2 to TRBJ1-6; D is unresolved. The V end was cut by 2 bases, the J end by 0 bases, with 5 bases between. The CDR3 has 15 residues. CDR1 and CDR2 from the germline V gene are SGHTA and FQGNSA. CDR3 residues: CASSLYSSYNSPLHF. The CDR3 region has the DNA TGTGCCAGCAGCTTATACAGCTCCTATAATTCACCCCTCCACTTT.

The chain has TRBV4-1 and TRBJ1-2; a weak D match, TRBD1 (6 bases). The germline V and J ends were trimmed by 0 bases and 7 bases, with 9 bases remaining between them. Germline CDR1 reads MGHRA; CDR2 reads YSYEKL. The CDR3 runs 13 residues. CDR3 protein: CASSQDRGSGYTF. The CDR3 bases are TGCGCCAGCAGCCAAGACAGGGGTAGTGGCTACACCTTC.